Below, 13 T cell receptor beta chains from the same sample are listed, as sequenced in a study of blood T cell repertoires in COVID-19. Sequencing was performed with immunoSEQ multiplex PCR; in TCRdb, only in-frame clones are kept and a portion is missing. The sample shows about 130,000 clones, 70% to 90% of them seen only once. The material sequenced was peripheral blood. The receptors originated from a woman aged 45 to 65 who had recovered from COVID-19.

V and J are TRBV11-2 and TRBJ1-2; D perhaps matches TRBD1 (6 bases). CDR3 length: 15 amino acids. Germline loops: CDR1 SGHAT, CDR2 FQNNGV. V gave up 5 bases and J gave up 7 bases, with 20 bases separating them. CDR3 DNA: TGTGCCAGCAGCCCACTTAGGGGGTCCAGAGCTGGCTACACCTTC. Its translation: CASSPLRGSRAGYTF.

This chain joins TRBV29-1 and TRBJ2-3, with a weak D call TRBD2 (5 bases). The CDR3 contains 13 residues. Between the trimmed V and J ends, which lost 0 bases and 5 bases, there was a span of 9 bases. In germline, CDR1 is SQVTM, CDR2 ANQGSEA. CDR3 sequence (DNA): TGCAGCGTTGAAGAAAGAGGAGGAGATACGCAGTATTTT. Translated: CSVEERGGDTQYF.

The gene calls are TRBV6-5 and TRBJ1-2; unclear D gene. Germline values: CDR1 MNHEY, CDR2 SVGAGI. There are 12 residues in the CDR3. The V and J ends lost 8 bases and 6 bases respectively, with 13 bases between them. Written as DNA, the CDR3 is TGTGCCAGCCAACTATTAGACGATGGCTACACCTTC. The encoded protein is CASQLLDDGYTF.

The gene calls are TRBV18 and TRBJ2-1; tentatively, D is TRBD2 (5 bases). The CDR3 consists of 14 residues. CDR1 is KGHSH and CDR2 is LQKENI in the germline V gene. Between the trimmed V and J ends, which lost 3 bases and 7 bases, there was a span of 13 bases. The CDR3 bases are TGTGCCAGCTCACCGGTACTAGAGTCAAATGAGCAGTTCTTC. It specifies CASSPVLESNEQFF.

This chain's CDR3 is CASSFRLAGGFEQYF. In nucleotides, the CDR3 is TGTGCCAGCAGCTTCCGACTAGCGGGAGGGTTCGAGCAGTACTTC. The V and J genes are TRBV7-9 and TRBJ2-7; 14 bases fit TRBD2. The germline gives CDR1 SEHNR, CDR2 FQNEAQ (reference sequence). V gave up 3 bases and J gave up 6 bases; unmatched junction bases: 4. There are 15 residues in the CDR3.

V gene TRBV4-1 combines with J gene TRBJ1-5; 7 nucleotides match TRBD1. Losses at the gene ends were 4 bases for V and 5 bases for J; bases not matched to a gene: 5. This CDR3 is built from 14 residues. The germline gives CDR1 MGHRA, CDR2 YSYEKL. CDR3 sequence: CASSLSGTDQPQHF. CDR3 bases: TGCGCCAGCAGCCTATCCGGGACAGATCAGCCCCAGCATTTT.

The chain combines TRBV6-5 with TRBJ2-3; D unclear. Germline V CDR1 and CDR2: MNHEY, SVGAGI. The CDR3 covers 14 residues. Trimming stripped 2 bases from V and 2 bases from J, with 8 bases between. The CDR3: CASSYVETTDTQYF. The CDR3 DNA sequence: TGTGCCAGCAGTTACGTGGAGACCACAGATACGCAGTATTTT.

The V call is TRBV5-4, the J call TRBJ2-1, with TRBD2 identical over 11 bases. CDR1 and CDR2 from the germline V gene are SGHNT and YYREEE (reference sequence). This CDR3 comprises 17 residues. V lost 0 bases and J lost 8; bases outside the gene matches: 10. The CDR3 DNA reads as TGTGCCAGCAGCTTGGCCTTAAGGACTAGCGGGTCGGATGAGCAGTTCTTC. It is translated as CASSLALRTSGSDEQFF.

CDR3 amino acids: CASSGTGENEKLFF. The DNA of the CDR3 is TGTGCCAGCAGCGGGACAGGGGAAAATGAAAAACTGTTTTTT. The chain has TRBV2 and TRBJ1-4; 10 nucleotides agree with TRBD1. This CDR3 region has 14 residues. The J segment lost 5 bases and the V segment lost 6 bases, leaving 3 bases of the junction unmatched. Germline V gene lookup returns CDR1 SNHLY and CDR2 FYNNEI.

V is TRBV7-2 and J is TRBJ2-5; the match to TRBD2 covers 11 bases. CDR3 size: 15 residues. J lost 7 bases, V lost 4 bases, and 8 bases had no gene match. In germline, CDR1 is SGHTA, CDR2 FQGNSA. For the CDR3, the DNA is TGTGCCAGCAGCTATAGCGGGAGGGCCGAGGGGACCCAGTACTTC. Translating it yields CASSYSGRAEGTQYF.

In nucleotides, the CDR3 is TGTGCCAGCAGCTTAGGGGCCGGAATAGCGGGCAACTCCTACAATGAGCAGTTCTTC. This encodes CASSLGAGIAGNSYNEQFF. This rearrangement joins TRBV7-2 to TRBJ2-1; 7 bases are shared with TRBD2. This CDR3 has 19 residues. Trimming cost V 1 base and J 0 bases; bases outside gene matches: 12. Germline CDR1 and CDR2: SGHTA and FQGNSA.

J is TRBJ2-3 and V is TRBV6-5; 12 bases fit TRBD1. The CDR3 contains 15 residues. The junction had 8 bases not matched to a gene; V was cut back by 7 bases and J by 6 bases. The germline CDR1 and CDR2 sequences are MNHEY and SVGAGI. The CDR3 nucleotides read TGTGCCAGCACCCGCCGGGACAGGGGGCTTGATACGCAGTATTTT. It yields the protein CASTRRDRGLDTQYF.

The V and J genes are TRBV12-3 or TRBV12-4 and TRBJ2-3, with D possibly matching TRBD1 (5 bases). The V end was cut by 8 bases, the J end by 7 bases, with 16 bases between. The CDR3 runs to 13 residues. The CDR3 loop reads CASGRGGAYTQYF. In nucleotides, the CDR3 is TGTGCCAGCGGTCGAGGTGGGGCTTATACGCAGTATTTT.